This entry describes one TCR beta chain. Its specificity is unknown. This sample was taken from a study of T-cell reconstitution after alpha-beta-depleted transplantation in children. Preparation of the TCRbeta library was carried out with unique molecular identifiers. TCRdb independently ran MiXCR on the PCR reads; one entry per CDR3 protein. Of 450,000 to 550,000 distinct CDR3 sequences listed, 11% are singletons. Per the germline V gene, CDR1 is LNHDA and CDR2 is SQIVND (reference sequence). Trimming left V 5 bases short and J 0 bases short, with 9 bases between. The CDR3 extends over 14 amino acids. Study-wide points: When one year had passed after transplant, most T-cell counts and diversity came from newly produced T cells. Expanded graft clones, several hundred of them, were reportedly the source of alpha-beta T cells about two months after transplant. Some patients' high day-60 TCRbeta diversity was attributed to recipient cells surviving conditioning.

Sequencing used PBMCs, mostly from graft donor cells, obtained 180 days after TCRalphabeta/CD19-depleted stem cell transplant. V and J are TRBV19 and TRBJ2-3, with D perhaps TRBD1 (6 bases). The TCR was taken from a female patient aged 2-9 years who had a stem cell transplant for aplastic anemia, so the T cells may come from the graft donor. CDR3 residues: CASSRGQSTDTQYF. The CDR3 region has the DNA TGTGCCAGTAGTCGTGGACAGAGCACAGATACGCAGTATTTT. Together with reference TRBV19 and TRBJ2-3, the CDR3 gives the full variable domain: DGGITQSPKYLFRKEGQNVTLSCEQNLNHDAMYWYRQDPGQGLRLIYYSQIVNDFQKGDIAEGYSVSREKKESFPLTVTSAQKNPTAFYLCASSRGQSTDTQYFGPGTRLTVL.